This T cell receptor (beta chain) appears in the sequencing data of a study of identical twins. Notes on the study in general: Within twin pairs, the out-of-frame alpha sequences they shared showed excess low generation probability. In monozygotic twins, models underestimated the sharing of out-of-frame TCR alpha. Researchers caution that invariant MAIT and iNKT cells could partly confound zero-insertion analyses.

This clonotype was counted between two and nine times. The antigen is not known. TCRdb re-called the 5' RACE reads through MiXCR, storing one row per CDR3 protein. Seen here are approximately 300,000 distinct CDR3 sequences, nearly 9.5% observed once, and the top ten hold roughly 7%. The CDR3 length is 14 residues. Germline CDR1 is SEHNR and CDR2 is FQNEAQ (reference sequence). The junction had 5 bases not matched to a gene; V was cut back by 7 bases and J by 4 bases. These data were also filed under a second study, of yellow fever vaccine responses in identical twins. That paper adds: Twins' T cell vaccine responses reportedly looked partly convergent, partly personalized.

Sample: CD8+ T cells sorted from blood. The V gene is TRBV7-9, the J gene TRBJ2-1, with TRBD1 matching over 9 bases. This sequence originates from a woman under 30 in good health. The CDR3 DNA reads as TGTGCCAGCACCCTGGACAGGGGATACAATGAGCAGTTCTTC. The encoded protein is CASTLDRGYNEQFF. The complete variable domain, with remaining parts taken from reference TRBV7-9 and TRBJ2-1, reads DTGVSQNPRHKITKRGQNVTFRCDPISEHNRLYWYRQTLGQGPEFLTYFQNEAQLEKSRLLSDRFSAERPKGSFSTLEIQRTEQGDSAMYLCASTLDRGYNEQFFGPGTRLTVL.